These 26 T cell receptor beta chains came from one sample sequenced in a study of T cell responses to AZD1222 COVID-19 vaccine. Using immunoSEQ multiplex PCR, the repertoire was profiled, and TCRdb retains in-frame clones only, with some absent. The sample has 120,000 to 150,000 clones, around nine tenths seen once. Source: peripheral blood, taken on day 0 of AZD1222 vaccination. The receptors originated from an adult in good health.

This sequence joins TRBV3-1 (or the pseudogene TRBV3-2) and TRBJ2-1; 11 nucleotides agree with TRBD1. Germline loops: CDR1 LGHDT, CDR2 YNNKEL (reference sequence). The V gene end was trimmed by 3 bases and the J gene end by 5 bases; junction bases not matched to a gene: 9. The CDR3 is 17 amino acids. The DNA for the CDR3 is TGTGCCAGCAGCCACCTCCCGGGACAGGGGGGAAACAATGAGCAGTTCTTC. Translating gives CASSHLPGQGGNNEQFF.

The chain recombines TRBV27 with TRBJ1-1, with TRBD1 matching over 7 bases. Germline CDR1 is MNHEY and CDR2 is SMNVEV (reference sequence). Unmatched junction bases numbered 13, after V lost 7 bases and J lost 5 bases. The CDR3 consists of 15 residues. DNA for the CDR3: TGTGCCAGCACCCCCTCGACAGGGTTCGGGACTGAAGCTTTCTTT. Translating gives CASTPSTGFGTEAFF.

CDR3 coding DNA: TGTGCCAGCAGCTTAAATTATCGCGAAGGGACTGAAGCTTTCTTT. Protein product: CASSLNYREGTEAFF. The chain has TRBV7-9 and TRBJ1-1; D not resolved. Germline V gives CDR1 SEHNR, CDR2 FQNEAQ (reference sequence). CDR3 length: 15 amino acids. V lost 2 bases, J lost 5 bases, and 15 bases lay in between.

The gene calls are TRBV6-4 and TRBJ2-1; TRBD2 matches 11 bases. The CDR3 is made up of 15 amino acids. Trimming removed 3 bases from V and 8 bases from J; junction bases left unmatched: 6. CDR1 and CDR2 (germline): MRHNA, SNTAGT. The CDR3 here is CASSELAGVLYEQFF. The CDR3, as DNA: TGTGCCAGCAGTGAACTAGCGGGAGTGTTATATGAGCAGTTCTTC.

The chain employs TRBV7-2 and TRBJ2-3; no clear D. The CDR3 contains 15 residues. Germline CDR1 is SGHTA and CDR2 is FQGNSA. V lost 1 base and J lost 0, with 8 bases in between. The CDR3 nucleotides read TGTGCCAGCAGCTTAGAGCGATGGAGCACAGATACGCAGTATTTT. Its protein is CASSLERWSTDTQYF.

V and J are TRBV25-1 and TRBJ2-1; TRBD2 might be the D (6 bases). Trimming stripped 8 bases from V and 0 bases from J, with 14 bases between. This CDR3 comprises 15 residues. Germline-derived CDR1 and CDR2 are MGHDK and SYGVNS. The CDR3 DNA is TGTGCCAGCTCTGATTCGGGGGTCTCCTACAATGAGCAGTTCTTC. Translating gives CASSDSGVSYNEQFF.

The chain carries TRBV6-1 and TRBJ1-1; possibly TRBD1 for D (5 bases). This CDR3 is built from 18 residues. The germline gives CDR1 MNHNS, CDR2 SASEGT. V dropped 2 bases and J dropped 3 bases, with 22 bases sitting between them. The DNA of the CDR3 is TGTGCCAGCAGTGAAAAAGTGTTTAGAGGGGCCGGGGACACTGAAGCTTTCTTT. Residues: CASSEKVFRGAGDTEAFF.

This clone has just a few counts. The V gene is TRBV5-4, the J gene TRBJ1-2; D is unresolved. The CDR3 has 12 amino acids. Per germline, CDR1 SGHNT and CDR2 YYREEE (reference sequence). Trimming removed 4 bases from V and 7 bases from J, with 11 bases in between. The CDR3 sequence: CASSAPVGGYTF. CDR3 coding DNA: TGTGCCAGCAGCGCGCCGGTGGGTGGCTACACCTTC.

The J gene is TRBJ2-7, the V gene TRBV10-3; D possibly corresponds to TRBD1 (7 bases). From germline, CDR1 is ENHRY and CDR2 SYGVKD. The CDR3 runs 14 residues. Trimming cost V 4 bases and J 5 bases, with 15 bases left between them. This CDR3 is CAISGGDRDDEQYF. Here the CDR3 DNA reads TGTGCCATCAGTGGGGGGGACAGAGATGACGAGCAGTACTTC.

This chain links TRBV6-5 with TRBJ1-3; no firm D call. The germline V gene has CDR1 MNHEY and CDR2 SVGAGI. The length of the CDR3 is 14 residues. V lost 5 bases to trimming and J lost 4 bases, with 12 bases between them. The CDR3 is CASSRRRAGNTIYF. DNA of the CDR3: TGTGCCAGCAGTCGCCGCCGCGCGGGAAACACCATATATTTT.

This chain uses TRBV20-1 with TRBJ1-6; D unclear. V was shortened by 5 bases and J by 8 bases, with 4 bases between the two germline ends. The CDR3 has 10 amino acids. Germline values: CDR1 DFQATT, CDR2 SNEGSKA (reference sequence). The CDR3 reads CSASYSPLHF. The CDR3 nucleotides read TGCAGTGCTTCATATTCACCCCTCCACTTT.

The rearrangement uses TRBV6-6 and TRBJ1-5, with D perhaps matching TRBD1 (5 bases). CDR3 length: 14 amino acids. CDR1 and CDR2 (germline): MNHNY, SVGAGI (reference sequence). With 5 bases removed from V and 4 bases from J, the gap between germline ends came to 12 bases. DNA of the CDR3: TGTGCCAGCAGTACCGACAGAAGAAATCAGCCCCAGCATTTT. Translation: CASSTDRRNQPQHF.

The gene calls are TRBV6-5 and TRBJ2-7; D gene uncertain. Per germline, CDR1 MNHEY and CDR2 SVGAGI. The CDR3 is made up of 15 amino acids. V lost 0 bases and J 2 bases, leaving 11 bases between the germline ends. CDR3 bases: TGTGCCAGCAGTTACTCGATCCGGTCTCCCTACGAGCAGTACTTC. It is translated as CASSYSIRSPYEQYF.

This clone appeared once. The chain uses TRBV7-2 and TRBJ1-1, with D maybe TRBD1 (5 bases). Trimming removed 5 bases from V and 3 bases from J, with 16 bases in between. This CDR3 contains 15 residues. The V gene's germline CDR1 is SGHTA and CDR2 FQGNSA. In nucleotides, the CDR3 is TGTGCCAGCAGCCCCCTGGGCGGGGGGGACACTGAAGCTTTCTTT. Translation: CASSPLGGGDTEAFF.

V gene TRBV7-6 combines with J gene TRBJ1-1; D is ambiguous. The CDR3 is 14 amino acids. Germline V gene lookup returns CDR1 SGHVS and CDR2 FNYEAQ. V was clipped by 2 bases and J by 2 bases, with 9 bases between them. In DNA form, the CDR3 reads TGTGCCAGCAGCTTATCCCCCCGCAACACTGAAGCTTTCTTT. Translating gives CASSLSPRNTEAFF.

The chain has TRBV3-1 (or the pseudogene TRBV3-2) and TRBJ1-2, with D hard to call. Trimming stripped 4 bases from V and 8 bases from J, with 14 bases between. The CDR3 loop spans 13 amino acids. Germline V gives CDR1 LGHDT, CDR2 YNNKEL (reference sequence). The CDR3 DNA is TGTGCCAGCAGCCCGGAGGCCCGATGGGGCTACACCTTC. It encodes CASSPEARWGYTF.

The chain links TRBV10-3 to TRBJ1-1, with D hard to call. Germline values: CDR1 ENHRY, CDR2 SYGVKD. Trimming left V 2 bases short and J 1 base short, with 11 bases between. This CDR3 region has 15 residues. The CDR3, as DNA: TGTGCCATCAGTGAGGGGTACATTAAGAACACTGAAGCTTTCTTT. Amino acids: CAISEGYIKNTEAFF.

This clone is medium-sized in the sample. The chain is built from TRBV6-5 and TRBJ2-7; D may be TRBD2 (5 bases). The germline CDR1 and CDR2 sequences are MNHEY and SVGAGI. Trimming shortened V by 5 bases and J by 3 bases, and 14 bases separated the two germline ends. The CDR3 is made up of 14 amino acids. The CDR3 protein is CASSPKGAYYEQYF. CDR3 coding DNA: TGTGCCAGCAGTCCAAAGGGAGCATACTACGAGCAGTACTTC.

This clone was seen only once. The V gene is TRBV7-9, the J gene TRBJ2-2, with 7 bases identical to TRBD1. Germline values: CDR1 SEHNR, CDR2 FQNEAQ (reference sequence). The V gene end was trimmed by 4 bases and the J gene end by 2 bases; junction bases not matched to a gene: 7. This CDR3 spans 16 amino acids. The DNA of the CDR3 is TGTGCCAGCAGCTCCTCGGACAGGATTAACACCGGGGAGCTGTTTTTT. Its protein is CASSSSDRINTGELFF.

The chain is built from TRBV4-2 and TRBJ2-3, with 9 bases lining up with TRBD2. The germline V gene has CDR1 LGHNA and CDR2 YNFKEQ. With 4 bases clipped from V and 0 bases from J, the junction kept 5 bases outside the gene matches. CDR3 size: 16 residues. The CDR3 here is CASSPMAGGSTDTQYF. The CDR3 DNA follows: TGTGCCAGCAGCCCCATGGCGGGAGGGAGCACAGATACGCAGTATTTT.

This chain joins TRBV3-1 (or the pseudogene TRBV3-2) and TRBJ2-7, with D possibly being TRBD2 (7 bases). The CDR3 is 17 residues long. Germline CDR1 is LGHDT and CDR2 is YNNKEL (reference sequence). Deletions cut 0 bases from V and 2 bases from J, with 17 bases between. CDR3 sequence reads: CASSQDRGAFPPYEQYF. The CDR3 DNA is TGTGCCAGCAGCCAAGATCGGGGGGCCTTTCCTCCCTACGAGCAGTACTTC.

The gene calls are TRBV6-2 or TRBV6-3 and TRBJ1-1; maybe TRBD1 (5 bases). Deletions cut 2 bases from V and 5 bases from J, with 9 bases between. The germline gives CDR1 MNHEY, CDR2 SVGEGT. The CDR3 extends over 13 amino acids. The CDR3 is CASSYLWGTEAFF. For the CDR3, the DNA is TGTGCCAGCAGTTACCTTTGGGGGACTGAAGCTTTCTTT.

The chain couples TRBV6-5 to TRBJ1-2; possibly TRBD1 for D (6 bases). The germline V gene has CDR1 MNHEY and CDR2 SVGAGI. The CDR3 is made up of 15 amino acids. The V gene lost 2 bases and the J gene lost 7 bases, with 17 bases spanning the gap. In DNA, the CDR3 is TGTGCCAGCAGTTACCGGGCGGGGGGCGCAGTTGGCTACACCTTC. As protein: CASSYRAGGAVGYTF.

The V call is TRBV28, the J call TRBJ1-1; D perhaps matches TRBD1 (5 bases). The germline V gene encodes CDR1 MDHEN and CDR2 SYDVKM. With 1 base removed from V and 1 base from J, the gap between germline ends came to 16 bases. This CDR3 has 17 residues. The CDR3 coding sequence is TGTGCCAGCAGTTTATTTCTCAGGGTGGCAGGGAACACTGAAGCTTTCTTT. Protein sequence: CASSLFLRVAGNTEAFF.

This clone is medium-sized (0.01 to 0.1%) in the sample. This rearrangement joins TRBV6-2 or TRBV6-3 to TRBJ2-7; tentative D call: TRBD2 (5 bases). Germline CDR1 is MNHEY and CDR2 is SVGEGT. This CDR3 contains 15 residues. Trimming took 5 bases from V and 0 from J, leaving 14 bases between them. The CDR3 sequence is CASSTDPGSSYEQYF. As DNA, the CDR3 is TGTGCCAGCAGTACCGACCCGGGATCCTCCTACGAGCAGTACTTC.

The V gene is TRBV24-1, the J gene TRBJ2-1, with 12 bases aligning to TRBD2. The CDR3 is 16 residues long. CDR1 KGHDR and CDR2 SFDVKD come from the germline V gene. Trimming cost V 2 bases and J 4 bases; bases outside gene matches: 2. The CDR3 sequence: CATSDWTSGNYNEQFF. CDR3 sequence (DNA): TGTGCCACCAGTGATTGGACTAGCGGGAATTACAATGAGCAGTTCTTC.